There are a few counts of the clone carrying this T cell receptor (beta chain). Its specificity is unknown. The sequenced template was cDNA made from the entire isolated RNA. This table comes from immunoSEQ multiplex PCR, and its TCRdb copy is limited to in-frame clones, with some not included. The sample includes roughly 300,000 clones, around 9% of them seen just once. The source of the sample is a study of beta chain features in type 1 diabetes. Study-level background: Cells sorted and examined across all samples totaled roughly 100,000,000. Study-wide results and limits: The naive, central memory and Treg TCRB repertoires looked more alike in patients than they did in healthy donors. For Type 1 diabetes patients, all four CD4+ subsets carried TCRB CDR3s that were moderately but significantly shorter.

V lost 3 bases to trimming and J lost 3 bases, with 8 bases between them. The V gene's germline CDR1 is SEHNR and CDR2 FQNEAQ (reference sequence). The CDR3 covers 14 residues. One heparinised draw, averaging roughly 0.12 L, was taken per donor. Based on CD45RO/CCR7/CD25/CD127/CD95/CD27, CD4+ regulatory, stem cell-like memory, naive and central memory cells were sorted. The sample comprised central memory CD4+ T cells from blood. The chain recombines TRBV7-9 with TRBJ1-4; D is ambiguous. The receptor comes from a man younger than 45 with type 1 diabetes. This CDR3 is CASSLGGANEKLFF. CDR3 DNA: TGTGCCAGCAGCTTGGGTGGGGCTAATGAAAAACTGTTTTTT.